The clone carrying this T cell receptor (beta chain) was recorded once. Its target is not known. Exclusion applied to patients with autoimmune disease history or systemic immunosuppression. The sample comes from a study of OX40 agonist ivuxolimab in advanced cancers. Background on the study: Patients assigned to dose escalation were diagnosed with hepatocellular carcinoma, melanoma, renal cell or head and neck cancer. Overall study findings and caveats: With doses of 0.1-3.0 mg/kg, partial responders showed among the lowest clonal expansion.

Assay used: immunoSEQ multiplex PCR; TCRdb lists only in-frame clones, some missing. The sample contains roughly 48,000 clones, around nine tenths of which appear only once. CDR3 length equals 17 residues. With V trimmed by 8 bases and J by 6 bases, 15 bases remained unmatched. From germline, CDR1 is LNHDA and CDR2 SQIVND (reference sequence). This sequence was found in an adult with an advanced solid tumor such as melanoma, head and neck, liver or kidney cancer. The rearrangement joins TRBV19 to TRBJ1-5, with 11 bases fitting TRBD1. The material was CD4+ or CD8+ T cells sorted from blood, obtained in a trial of the OX40 agonist ivuxolimab. In DNA form, the CDR3 reads TGTGCCAGTGGTACCGAGGGGGACAGGGGGTTTGGTCAGCCCCAGCATTTT. This encodes CASGTEGDRGFGQPQHF.